Below, 20 T cell receptor beta chains from the same sample are listed, as sequenced in a study of Tregs in tolerant kidney transplant recipients. Sequencing was performed with immunoSEQ multiplex PCR; in TCRdb, only in-frame clones are kept and a portion is missing. Of about 78,000 clones listed, approximately 90% are singletons. The sample here was Tregs from blood, taken before the transplant. The receptor source for this set is a human donor who received a combined kidney and bone marrow transplant.

The CDR3 DNA is TGTGCCAGCAGCTTAATTGGGGACAGGAACTATGGCTACACCTTC. Protein: CASSLIGDRNYGYTF. This chain links TRBV7-9 with TRBJ1-2, with 8 bases fitting TRBD1. The CDR3 extends over 15 amino acids. V shed 2 bases, J shed 2 bases, and the junction held 4 bases outside the gene matches. Germline V gene data show CDR1 as SEHNR and CDR2 as FQNEAQ (reference sequence).

The chain employs TRBV7-2 and TRBJ1-4; TRBD1 matches at 9 bases. V lost 6 bases to trimming and J lost 5 bases; unmatched junction nucleotides: 7. Germline values: CDR1 SGHTA, CDR2 FQGNSA. This CDR3 has 15 amino acids. The CDR3 reads CASSLQGQGNEKLFF. The CDR3 nucleotides read TGTGCCAGCAGTTTACAGGGACAGGGCAATGAAAAACTGTTTTTT.

The rearrangement uses TRBV20-1 and TRBJ1-5; D is ambiguous. V was shortened by 3 bases and J by 5 bases, with 2 bases between the two germline ends. Germline lookup yields CDR1 DFQATT and CDR2 SNEGSKA (reference sequence). This CDR3 comprises 10 residues. CDR3 sequence: CSASYQPQHF. As DNA, the CDR3 is TGCAGTGCTAGTTATCAGCCCCAGCATTTT.

The CDR3 nucleotides are TGTGCCAGCAGTGCGAGGGGCGACTACACCTTC. This encodes CASSARGDYTF. This chain joins TRBV6-6 and TRBJ1-2; maybe TRBD1 (5 bases). Between the trimmed V and J ends, which lost 5 bases and 10 bases, there was a span of 11 bases. Germline V gives CDR1 MNHNY, CDR2 SVGAGI (reference sequence). The CDR3 extends over 11 amino acids.

The rearrangement uses TRBV6-6 and TRBJ2-1; TRBD1 matches 11 bases. J was trimmed by 6 bases and V by 1 base; bases with no gene match: 2. CDR1 and CDR2 (germline): MNHNY, SVGAGI (reference sequence). The CDR3 sequence is 15 residues long. The CDR3 sequence is CASSYWGQGGNEQFF. The CDR3 DNA reads TGTGCCAGCAGTTACTGGGGACAGGGGGGCAATGAGCAGTTCTTC.

The chain uses TRBV2 and TRBJ2-1, with 9 positions matching TRBD1. This CDR3 is built from 14 residues. The V gene end was trimmed by 7 bases and the J gene end by 8 bases; junction bases not matched to a gene: 9. Germline CDR1 reads SNHLY; CDR2 reads FYNNEI. CDR3 coding DNA: TGTGCCAGCACTGGGACAGGGTTTGGCGATGAGCAGTTCTTC. Its protein is CASTGTGFGDEQFF.

J is TRBJ2-1 and V is TRBV5-1; 9 bases are a match to TRBD2. CDR1 and CDR2 from the germline V gene are SGHRS and YFSETQ. J lost 5 bases, V lost 0 bases, and 3 bases had no gene match. This CDR3 comprises 15 residues. The CDR3 DNA follows: TGCGCCAGCAGCTTGGGAGCGGGAGGCCACAATGAGCAGTTCTTC. Its translation is CASSLGAGGHNEQFF.

Only one count was recorded for this clone. The chain is built from TRBV6-6 and TRBJ2-7, with TRBD1 as a possible D gene (7 bases). V gave up 5 bases and J gave up 5 bases, with 16 bases separating them. CDR3 length equals 14 residues. Germline CDR1 MNHNY, CDR2 SVGAGI (reference sequence). This CDR3 is CASSPRTGGDEQYF. CDR3 DNA: TGTGCCAGCAGTCCCCGGACAGGCGGGGACGAGCAGTACTTC.

The gene calls are TRBV27 and TRBJ1-1; 9 bases map to TRBD1. The CDR3 spans 14 residues. From germline, CDR1 is MNHEY and CDR2 SMNVEV (reference sequence). V dropped 6 bases and J dropped 4; count of bases not matched to a gene: 6. The CDR3 loop reads CASRGGQGRTEAFF. CDR3 nucleotide sequence: TGTGCCAGCAGGGGAGGACAGGGGCGCACTGAAGCTTTCTTT.

The chain is built from TRBV7-2 and TRBJ2-3, with D perhaps TRBD1 (6 bases). V was trimmed by 1 base and J by 6 bases, leaving 11 bases between them. Germline CDR1 reads SGHTA; CDR2 reads FQGNSA. The CDR3 extends over 14 amino acids. CDR3 sequence: CASSLVSQGDTQYF. The CDR3 coding sequence is TGTGCCAGCAGCTTAGTGTCCCAGGGGGATACGCAGTATTTT.

This clone has more than one count but fewer than ten. This sequence joins TRBV7-3 and TRBJ2-1; TRBD1 might be the D (5 bases). Germline assignment: CDR1 SGHTA and CDR2 FQGTGA. V lost 3 bases and J 0 bases, leaving 9 bases between the germline ends. The CDR3 consists of 15 residues. This chain's CDR3 is CASSFQGSSYNEQFF. CDR3 DNA sequence: TGTGCCAGCAGCTTCCAGGGAAGCTCCTACAATGAGCAGTTCTTC.

The rearrangement links TRBV5-1 to TRBJ2-1; 8 bases fit TRBD2. This CDR3 spans 13 amino acids. V lost 0 bases, J lost 15 bases, and 8 bases stayed unmatched. Germline V gene data show CDR1 as SGHRS and CDR2 as YFSETQ. The CDR3 is CASSLGAREGRFF. DNA of the CDR3: TGCGCCAGCAGCTTGGGTGCCCGGGAGGGGCGGTTCTTC.

The chain has TRBV7-2 and TRBJ2-2; D unresolved. The CDR3 totals 15 residues. V was pared by 1 base and J by 0 bases, with 6 bases between. Per germline, CDR1 SGHTA and CDR2 FQGNSA. The CDR3 DNA is TGTGCCAGCAGCTTAGGAGGCGCGAACACCGGGGAGCTGTTTTTT. Translating gives CASSLGGANTGELFF.

J is TRBJ1-6 and V is TRBV2; weak D call: TRBD1 (6 bases). V dropped 8 bases and J dropped 9 bases, with 26 bases sitting between them. The CDR3 contains 17 residues. Germline V CDR1 and CDR2: SNHLY, FYNNEI. This chain's CDR3 is CASSLGGRRIGSSPLHF. The CDR3 region has the DNA TGTGCCAGCTCCTTGGGGGGCCGGAGGATCGGTAGTTCACCCCTCCACTTT.

This clone has just a few counts. The chain has TRBV19 and TRBJ1-4; 10 bases match TRBD1. The trim removed 4 bases at V and 2 bases at J, leaving 7 bases unmatched. Germline CDR1 and CDR2: LNHDA and SQIVND (reference sequence). The CDR3 loop spans 17 amino acids. The CDR3 sequence: CASSRRDRGTTNEKLFF. CDR3 DNA: TGTGCCAGTAGTAGGAGGGACAGGGGCACTACTAATGAAAAACTGTTTTTT.

The rearrangement joins TRBV6-1 to TRBJ2-3; D remains unclear. V lost 7 bases to trimming and J lost 2 bases, with 13 bases between them. The CDR3 covers 14 residues. Looked up from germline, CDR1 is MNHNS and CDR2 is SASEGT. DNA of the CDR3: TGTGCCAGCAATGGAGCAGGATCCACAGATACGCAGTATTTT. Its protein product is CASNGAGSTDTQYF.

The chain uses TRBV10-3 and TRBJ2-1; D call uncertain. The germline gives CDR1 ENHRY, CDR2 SYGVKD. With 3 bases removed from V and 14 bases from J, the gap between germline ends came to 14 bases. The CDR3 consists of 12 residues. CDR3 sequence reads: CAISESDNRKFF. CDR3 bases: TGTGCCATCAGTGAATCAGACAATAGGAAGTTCTTC.

V and J are TRBV18 and TRBJ2-3, with 10 positions matching TRBD2. The junction had 11 bases not matched to a gene; V was cut back by 1 base and J by 4 bases. In germline, CDR1 is KGHSH, CDR2 LQKENI. This CDR3 is built from 18 residues. CDR3 protein: CASSPQAAGGSLADTQYF. CDR3 sequence (DNA): TGTGCCAGCTCACCACAAGCAGCGGGAGGGTCACTCGCAGATACGCAGTATTTT.

The CDR3 DNA reads TGTGCCAGCAGCGCAGGCGATTGGGGGGAGCAGTACTTC. This gives the protein CASSAGDWGEQYF. The chain is built from TRBV7-8 and TRBJ2-7; D possibly uses TRBD1 or TRBD2 (5 bases each). CDR3 length: 13 amino acids. Deletions cut 5 bases from V and 7 bases from J, with 15 bases between. CDR1 is SGHVS, CDR2 FQNEAQ, per germline.

V gene TRBV6-6 combines with J gene TRBJ1-5; 8 bases fit TRBD1. The CDR3 spans 15 residues. CDR1 and CDR2 from the germline V gene are MNHNY and SVGAGI (reference sequence). V dropped 6 bases and J dropped 0; count of bases not matched to a gene: 4. CDR3 region: CASSRTGSSNQPQHF. The CDR3 nucleotides are TGTGCCAGCAGCAGGACAGGGAGTAGCAATCAGCCCCAGCATTTT.